This TCR beta chain was recovered during a study of blood T cell repertoires in COVID-19. The wider study: Material from acute and convalescent COVID-19 was sourced from the United States, Italy and Spain.

The CDR3 consists of 16 residues. Germline CDR1 KGHDR, CDR2 SFDVKD. The V gene end was trimmed by 3 bases and the J gene end by 4 bases; junction bases not matched to a gene: 6. The data were produced by immunoSEQ multiplex PCR, yet TCRdb's version contains in-frame clones alone and is incomplete. The table records roughly 71,000 clones, 86% of them present only once. This clone was counted a single time. This receptor was identified in a young man with acute or convalescent COVID-19. What was sequenced was peripheral blood. The V gene is TRBV24-1, the J gene TRBJ2-5; TRBD1 matches 11 bases. CDR3 protein: CATSDAGQGALETQYF. CDR3 DNA: TGTGCCACCAGTGATGCAGGACAGGGGGCTTTAGAGACCCAGTACTTC.